The rows below give T cell receptor beta chains drawn from one sample of a study of technical replicates of blood from a few donors. Some clones are missing from TCRdb's copy, which holds only in-frame ones; the method was immunoSEQ multiplex PCR. The sample lists tens of thousands of clones, approximately 90% occurring once. Source material: PBMCs. The origin of the receptors is a human donor in good health. Some clones in this sample may be carry-over from other donors' samples. Each CDR3 is given with its conserved first and last residue. Fields, in order: clone size, J gene, V gene, D gene, CDR3 protein, CDR3 DNA. D genes are given only for firm matches. Only some rows state a clone size, as once, few, many or a class for expanded clones.

-	TRBJ2-3	TRBV29-1	TRBD2	CSGGERGSTDTQYF	TGCAGTGGGGGGGAGCGGGGGTCCACAGATACGCAGTATTTT
-	TRBJ1-3	TRBV7-8	-	CASSFETGGGNTIYF	TGTGCCAGCAGCTTCGAGACCGGGGGAGGAAACACCATATATTTT
-	TRBJ2-7	TRBV7-9	TRBD1	CASSSWTGDYEQYF	TGTGCCAGCAGCTCCTGGACAGGGGACTACGAGCAGTACTTC
-	TRBJ1-3	TRBV6-4	-	CASSDSRGSGNTIYF	TGTGCCAGCAGTGACTCAAGGGGCTCTGGAAACACCATATATTTT
-	TRBJ1-4	TRBV6-5	TRBD1	CASSSFRTGGMEWFF	TGTGCCAGCAGTTCCTTTCGGACAGGGGGAATGGAGTGGTTTTTT
-	TRBJ1-5	TRBV27	TRBD1	CASSPVLRQGSYSNQPQHF	TGTGCCAGCAGTCCGGTTCTGAGACAGGGAAGTTATAGCAATCAGCCCCAGCATTTT
-	TRBJ1-2	TRBV18	-	CASSPEEGVYGYTF	TGTGCCAGCTCACCTGAGGAAGGGGTCTATGGCTACACCTTC
once	TRBJ2-7	TRBV9	TRBD2	CASSPSGAGGGEQYF	TGTGCCAGCAGTCCCTCGGGGGCGGGAGGGGGCGAGCAGTACTTC
-	TRBJ2-1	TRBV29-1	-	CSVAGAISSYNEQFF	TGCAGCGTTGCAGGGGCTATAAGCTCCTACAATGAGCAGTTCTTC
-	TRBJ1-6	TRBV7-9	-	CASSLTDRSSYNSPLHF	TGTGCCAGCAGCTTAACCGACAGGAGCTCCTATAATTCACCCCTCCACTTT
-	TRBJ1-1	TRBV30	-	CAWSKGARGAFF	TGTGCCTGGAGTAAAGGGGCGCGAGGAGCTTTCTTT
-	TRBJ2-2	TRBV19	TRBD2	CASSISGTTTGELFF	TGTGCCAGTAGTATCTCTGGGACTACGACCGGGGAGCTGTTTTTT
few	TRBJ1-1	TRBV23-1	TRBD1	CASSLGQGMNTEAFF	TGCGCCAGCAGTCTAGGACAGGGCATGAACACTGAAGCTTTCTTT
-	TRBJ2-1	TRBV7-2	-	CASSILDGGEQFF	TGTGCCAGCAGCATCCTTGATGGCGGAGAGCAGTTCTTC
-	TRBJ1-1	TRBV7-8	TRBD1	CASSLTRGRGRGTEAFF	TGTGCCAGCAGCTTAACCAGGGGGCGGGGGCGAGGGACTGAAGCTTTCTTT